The clone carrying this TCR beta chain was detected once. Its antigen remains unidentified. The data were taken from a study of CD8 T cells in Susac syndrome. The study, taken as a whole, reports: TCR sequencing and HLA analysis covered a relatively small number of individuals.

Reverse transcription of about 0.5 to 1 ug RNA used random hexamers. TCR beta CDR3 was amplified by immunoSEQ covering 54 Vbeta and 13 Jbeta. TCRdb processed the immunoSEQ multiplex PCR reads anew with MiXCR; each CDR3 protein has one entry. The sample comprises some 300,000 distinct CDR3 sequences, 85% of which are singletons, and 0.2% to 0.25% rests with the top ten. CD8+ and CD4+ T cells circulating in blood were sequenced for TCR beta. It was treatment-naive patients with stable or active relapsing-remitting disease who made up the multiple sclerosis controls. V dropped 4 bases and J dropped 5; count of bases not matched to a gene: 6. CDR1 is KGHDR, CDR2 SFDVKD, per germline. The CDR3 totals 16 residues.

The chain combines TRBV24-1 with TRBJ2-2; TRBD1 matches 10 bases. Sequenced: CD8+ T cells from PBMCs. The clonotype originates from a human donor with multiple sclerosis. The CDR3 nucleotides are TGTGCCACCAGTGACCCTGACAGGGGGCTTACCGGGGAGCTGTTTTTT. Residues: CATSDPDRGLTGELFF.